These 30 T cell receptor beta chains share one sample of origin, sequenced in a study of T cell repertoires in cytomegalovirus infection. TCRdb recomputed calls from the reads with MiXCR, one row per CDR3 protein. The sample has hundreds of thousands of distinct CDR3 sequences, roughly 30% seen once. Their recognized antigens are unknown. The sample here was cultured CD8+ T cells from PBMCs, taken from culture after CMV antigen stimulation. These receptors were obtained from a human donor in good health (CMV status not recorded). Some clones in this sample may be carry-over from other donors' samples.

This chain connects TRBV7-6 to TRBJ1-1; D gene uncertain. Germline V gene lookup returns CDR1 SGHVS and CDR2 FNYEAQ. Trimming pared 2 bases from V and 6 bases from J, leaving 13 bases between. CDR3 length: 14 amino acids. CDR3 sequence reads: CASSLSGLKSEAFF. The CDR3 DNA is TGTGCCAGCAGCTTAAGCGGCCTAAAATCTGAAGCTTTCTTT.

This CDR3 reads CASSSDRSEGNTIYF. CDR3 nucleotides: TGTGCCAGCAGCTCGGACAGGTCCGAAGGAAACACCATATATTTT. V is TRBV7-9 and J is TRBJ1-3, with TRBD1 identical over 7 bases. The V gene's germline CDR1 is SEHNR and CDR2 FQNEAQ (reference sequence). The ends lost 4 bases at V and 4 bases at J; junction bases unmatched: 7. CDR3 size: 15 residues.

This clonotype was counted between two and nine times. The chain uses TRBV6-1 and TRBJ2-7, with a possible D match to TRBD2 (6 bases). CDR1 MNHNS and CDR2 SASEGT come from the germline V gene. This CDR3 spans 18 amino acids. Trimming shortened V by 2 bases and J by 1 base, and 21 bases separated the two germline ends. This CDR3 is CASSEQIGWPGGSYEQYF. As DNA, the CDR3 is TGTGCCAGCAGTGAACAAATAGGATGGCCAGGAGGGTCCTACGAGCAGTACTTC.

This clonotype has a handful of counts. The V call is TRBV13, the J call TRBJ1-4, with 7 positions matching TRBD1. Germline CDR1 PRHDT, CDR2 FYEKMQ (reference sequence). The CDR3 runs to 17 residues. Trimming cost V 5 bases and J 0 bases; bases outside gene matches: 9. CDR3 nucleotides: TGTGCCAGCAGCCTCGCGGGACAGAAAGCAACTAATGAAAAACTGTTTTTT. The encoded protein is CASSLAGQKATNEKLFF.

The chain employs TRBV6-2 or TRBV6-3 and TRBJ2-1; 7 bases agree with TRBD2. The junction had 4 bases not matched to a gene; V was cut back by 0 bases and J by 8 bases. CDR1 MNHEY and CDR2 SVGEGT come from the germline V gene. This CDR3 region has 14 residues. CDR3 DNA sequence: TGTGCCAGCAGTTACTCGACGGGGGGAGATGAGCAGTTCTTC. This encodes CASSYSTGGDEQFF.

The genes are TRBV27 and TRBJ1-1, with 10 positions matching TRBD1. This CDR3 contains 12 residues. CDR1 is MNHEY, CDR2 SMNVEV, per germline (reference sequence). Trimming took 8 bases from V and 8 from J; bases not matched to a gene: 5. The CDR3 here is CASRQGAREAFF. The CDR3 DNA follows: TGTGCCAGCCGACAGGGGGCCCGCGAAGCTTTCTTT.

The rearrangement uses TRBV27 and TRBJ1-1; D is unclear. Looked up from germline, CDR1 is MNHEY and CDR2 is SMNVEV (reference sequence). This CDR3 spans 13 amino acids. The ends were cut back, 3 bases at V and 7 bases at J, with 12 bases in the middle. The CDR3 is CASSLSTHLEAFF. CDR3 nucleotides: TGTGCCAGCAGTTTGTCGACTCACCTTGAAGCTTTCTTT.

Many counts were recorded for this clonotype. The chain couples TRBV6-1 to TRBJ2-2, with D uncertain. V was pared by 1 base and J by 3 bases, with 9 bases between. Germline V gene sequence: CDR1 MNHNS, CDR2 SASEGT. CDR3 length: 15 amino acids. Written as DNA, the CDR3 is TGTGCCAGCAGTGAAGTTAGCCGCTACACCGGGGAGCTGTTTTTT. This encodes CASSEVSRYTGELFF.

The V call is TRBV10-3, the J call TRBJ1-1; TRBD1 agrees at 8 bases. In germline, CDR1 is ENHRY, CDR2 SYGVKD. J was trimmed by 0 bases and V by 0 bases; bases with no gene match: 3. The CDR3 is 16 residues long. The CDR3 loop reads CAISESRDRMNTEAFF. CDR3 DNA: TGTGCCATCAGTGAGTCCCGGGACAGGATGAACACTGAAGCTTTCTTT.

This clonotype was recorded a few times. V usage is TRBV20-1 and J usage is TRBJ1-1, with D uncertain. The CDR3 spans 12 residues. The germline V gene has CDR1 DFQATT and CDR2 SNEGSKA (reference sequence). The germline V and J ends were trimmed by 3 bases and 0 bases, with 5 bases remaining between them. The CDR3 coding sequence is TGCAGTGCTAGGACTCTGAACACTGAAGCTTTCTTT. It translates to CSARTLNTEAFF.

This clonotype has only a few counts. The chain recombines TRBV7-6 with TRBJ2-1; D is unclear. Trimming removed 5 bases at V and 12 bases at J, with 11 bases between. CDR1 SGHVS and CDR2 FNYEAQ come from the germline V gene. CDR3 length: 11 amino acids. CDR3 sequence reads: CASSTDHWQFF. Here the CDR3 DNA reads TGTGCCAGCAGCACGGACCACTGGCAGTTCTTC.

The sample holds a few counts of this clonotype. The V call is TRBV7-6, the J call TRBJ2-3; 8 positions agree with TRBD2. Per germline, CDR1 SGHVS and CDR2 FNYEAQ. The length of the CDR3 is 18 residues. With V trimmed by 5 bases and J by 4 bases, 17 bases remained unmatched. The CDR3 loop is CASSPRGGERFGSDTQYF. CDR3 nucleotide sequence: TGTGCCAGCAGCCCCCGGGGGGGCGAGCGTTTTGGTTCAGATACGCAGTATTTT.

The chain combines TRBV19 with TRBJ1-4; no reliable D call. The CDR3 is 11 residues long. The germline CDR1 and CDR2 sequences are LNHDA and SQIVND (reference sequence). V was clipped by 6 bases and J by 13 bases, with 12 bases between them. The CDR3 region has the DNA TGTGCCAGTAGGGCCGGCGGAACACTGTTTTTT. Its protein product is CASRAGGTLFF.

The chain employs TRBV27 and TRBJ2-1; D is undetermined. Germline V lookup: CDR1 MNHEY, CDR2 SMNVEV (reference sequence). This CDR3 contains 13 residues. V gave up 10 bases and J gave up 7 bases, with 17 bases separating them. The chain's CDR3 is CATAHVAINEQFF. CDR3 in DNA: TGTGCCACGGCTCACGTGGCGATAAATGAGCAGTTCTTC.

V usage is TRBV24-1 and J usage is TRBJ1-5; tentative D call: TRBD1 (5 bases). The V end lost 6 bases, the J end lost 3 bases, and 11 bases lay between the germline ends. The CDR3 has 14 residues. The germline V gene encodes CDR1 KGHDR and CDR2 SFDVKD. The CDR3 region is CATSIGGYNQPQHF. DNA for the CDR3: TGTGCCACCAGTATCGGGGGATACAATCAGCCCCAGCATTTT.

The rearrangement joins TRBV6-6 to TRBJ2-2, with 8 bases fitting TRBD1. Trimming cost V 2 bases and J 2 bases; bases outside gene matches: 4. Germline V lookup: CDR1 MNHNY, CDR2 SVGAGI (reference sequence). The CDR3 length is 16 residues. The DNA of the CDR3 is TGTGCCAGCAGTTACCCGGACAGGGCCAACACCGGGGAGCTGTTTTTT. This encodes CASSYPDRANTGELFF.

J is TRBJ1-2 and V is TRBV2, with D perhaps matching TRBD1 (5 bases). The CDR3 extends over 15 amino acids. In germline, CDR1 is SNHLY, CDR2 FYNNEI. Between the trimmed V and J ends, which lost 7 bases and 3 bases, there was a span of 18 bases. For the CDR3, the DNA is TGTGCCAGCACCGGGACGGGCCCTGGCCACTATGGCTACACCTTC. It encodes CASTGTGPGHYGYTF.

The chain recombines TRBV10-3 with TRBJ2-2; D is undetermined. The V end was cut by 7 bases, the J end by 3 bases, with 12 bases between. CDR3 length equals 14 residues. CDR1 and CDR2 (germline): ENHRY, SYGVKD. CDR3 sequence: CAIIPSIDTGELFF. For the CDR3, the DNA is TGTGCCATCATCCCGAGCATTGACACCGGGGAGCTGTTTTTT.

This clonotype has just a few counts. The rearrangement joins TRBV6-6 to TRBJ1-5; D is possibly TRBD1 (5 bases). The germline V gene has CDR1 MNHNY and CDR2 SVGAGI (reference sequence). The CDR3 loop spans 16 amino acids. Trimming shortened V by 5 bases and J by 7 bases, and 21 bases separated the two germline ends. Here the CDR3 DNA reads TGTGCCAGCAGTGACTACCCTACAGGATTCACCCAGCCCCAGCATTTT. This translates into CASSDYPTGFTQPQHF.

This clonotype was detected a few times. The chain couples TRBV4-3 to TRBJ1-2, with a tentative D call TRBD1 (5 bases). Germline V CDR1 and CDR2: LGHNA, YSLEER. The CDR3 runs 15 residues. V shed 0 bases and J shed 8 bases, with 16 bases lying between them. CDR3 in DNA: TGCGCCAGCAGCCAAGAAAATGAGGCAGGGCAAGGCTACACCTTC. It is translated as CASSQENEAGQGYTF.

CDR3 loop: CASTTSSLDRGGYTF. For the CDR3, the DNA is TGTGCCAGCACTACGTCTAGTTTAGACAGGGGGGGCTACACCTTC. The V gene is TRBV12-3 or TRBV12-4, the J gene TRBJ1-2; TRBD1 aligns across 9 bases. V lost 7 bases and J lost 8; bases outside the gene matches: 14. The CDR3 consists of 15 residues.

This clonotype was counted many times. The chain's CDR3 is CASSYEWDRKGYTF. Written as DNA, the CDR3 is TGTGCCAGCAGTTACGAGTGGGACAGAAAAGGCTACACCTTC. This sequence joins TRBV6-6 and TRBJ1-2; 7 positions agree with TRBD1. Germline CDR1 is MNHNY and CDR2 is SVGAGI (reference sequence). The V gene end was trimmed by 2 bases and the J gene end by 8 bases; junction bases not matched to a gene: 8. The CDR3 has 14 amino acids.

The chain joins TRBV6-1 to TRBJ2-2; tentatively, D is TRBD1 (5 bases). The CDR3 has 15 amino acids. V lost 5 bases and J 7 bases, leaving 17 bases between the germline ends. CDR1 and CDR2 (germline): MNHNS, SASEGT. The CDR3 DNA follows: TGTGCCAGCAGTTCCCCCCGGCAGGGTGGCGGGGAGCTGTTTTTT. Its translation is CASSSPRQGGGELFF.

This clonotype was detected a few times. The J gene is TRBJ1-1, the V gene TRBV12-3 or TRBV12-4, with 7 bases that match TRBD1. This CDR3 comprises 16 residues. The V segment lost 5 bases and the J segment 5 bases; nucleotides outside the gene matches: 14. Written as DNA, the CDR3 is TGTGCCAGCAGTCGCGGGGTAGGGGGCTTCATAACTGAAGCTTTCTTT. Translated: CASSRGVGGFITEAFF.

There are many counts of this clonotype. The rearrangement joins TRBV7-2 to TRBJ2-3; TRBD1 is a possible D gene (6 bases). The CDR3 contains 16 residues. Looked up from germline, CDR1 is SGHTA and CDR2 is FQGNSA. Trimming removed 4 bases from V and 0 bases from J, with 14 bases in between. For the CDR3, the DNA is TGTGCCAGCAGCTACCAGGGACATACTAGCACAGATACGCAGTATTTT. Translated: CASSYQGHTSTDTQYF.

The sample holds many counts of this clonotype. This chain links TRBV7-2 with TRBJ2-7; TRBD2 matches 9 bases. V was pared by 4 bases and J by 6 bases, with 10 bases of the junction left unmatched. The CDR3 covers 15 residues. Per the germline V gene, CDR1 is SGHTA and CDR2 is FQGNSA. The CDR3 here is CASSSLAGRLGEQYF. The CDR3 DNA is TGTGCCAGCAGCTCCCTAGCGGGGCGCCTTGGCGAGCAGTACTTC.

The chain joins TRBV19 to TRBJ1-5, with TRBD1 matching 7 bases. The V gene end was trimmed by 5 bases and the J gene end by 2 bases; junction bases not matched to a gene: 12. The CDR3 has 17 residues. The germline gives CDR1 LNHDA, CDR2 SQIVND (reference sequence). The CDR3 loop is CASSPRRDSEGNQPQHF. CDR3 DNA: TGTGCCAGTAGTCCCCGGAGGGACAGTGAAGGCAATCAGCCCCAGCATTTT.

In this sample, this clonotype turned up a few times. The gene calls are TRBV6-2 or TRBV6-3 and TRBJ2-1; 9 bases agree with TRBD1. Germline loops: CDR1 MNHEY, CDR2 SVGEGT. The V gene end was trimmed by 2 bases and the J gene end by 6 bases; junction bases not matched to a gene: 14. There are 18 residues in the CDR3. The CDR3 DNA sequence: TGTGCCAGCAGTTACCCGATTATCAGGACAGGGGACGGCAATGAGCAGTTCTTC. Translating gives CASSYPIIRTGDGNEQFF.

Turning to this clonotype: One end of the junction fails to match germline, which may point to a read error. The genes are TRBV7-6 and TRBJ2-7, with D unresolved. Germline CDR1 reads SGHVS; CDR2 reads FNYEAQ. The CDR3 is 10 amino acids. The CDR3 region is CASSPPEQIF. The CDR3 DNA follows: TGTGCCAGCAGCCCTCCGGAACAGATATTC.

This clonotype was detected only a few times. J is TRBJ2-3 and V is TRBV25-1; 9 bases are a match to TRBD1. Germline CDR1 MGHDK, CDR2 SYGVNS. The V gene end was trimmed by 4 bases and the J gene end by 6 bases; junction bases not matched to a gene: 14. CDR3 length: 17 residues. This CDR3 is CASSVGQGPGLADTQYF. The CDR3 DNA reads TGTGCCAGCAGTGTCGGACAGGGGCCCGGGCTGGCGGATACGCAGTATTTT.